This TCR beta chain came from a study of blood T cell repertoires in COVID-19. Study information: The cDNA or gDNA used as material had been derived from T cells, B-cell-depleted T cells, or PBMCs.

TCRdb's copy holds only in-frame clones and misses some; the assay was immunoSEQ multiplex PCR. The sample consists of 200,000 or so clones, around four fifths of them appearing once. This clonotype originated in a woman aged 30 to 39 with acute or convalescent COVID-19. The sequencing sample was made of peripheral blood.

CDR3 in amino acids: CASSQGPLRQGIGTIYF. CDR3 DNA: TGCGCCAGCAGCCAAGGGCCGTTACGTCAGGGGATAGGCACCATATATTTT. The chain couples TRBV4-1 to TRBJ1-3, with TRBD1 as a possible D gene (6 bases). The CDR3 sequence is 17 residues long. The germline V gene has CDR1 MGHRA and CDR2 YSYEKL. V lost 1 base, J lost 9 bases, and 22 bases lay in between.